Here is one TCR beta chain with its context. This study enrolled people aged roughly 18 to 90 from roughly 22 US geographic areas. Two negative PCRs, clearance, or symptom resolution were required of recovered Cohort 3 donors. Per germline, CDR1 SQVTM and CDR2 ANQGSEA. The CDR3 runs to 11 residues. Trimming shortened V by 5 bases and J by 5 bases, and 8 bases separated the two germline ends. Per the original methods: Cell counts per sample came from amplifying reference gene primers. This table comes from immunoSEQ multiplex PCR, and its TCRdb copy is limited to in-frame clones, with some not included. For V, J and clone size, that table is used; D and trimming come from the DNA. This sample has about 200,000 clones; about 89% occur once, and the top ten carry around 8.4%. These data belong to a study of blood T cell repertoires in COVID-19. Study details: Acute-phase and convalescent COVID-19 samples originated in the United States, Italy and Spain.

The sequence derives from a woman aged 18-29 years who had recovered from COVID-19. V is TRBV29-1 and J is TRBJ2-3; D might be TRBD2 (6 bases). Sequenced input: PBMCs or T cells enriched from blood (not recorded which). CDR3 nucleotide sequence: TGCAGCGTTAAGGAGGGAGATACGCAGTATTTT. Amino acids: CSVKEGDTQYF.